The 8 T cell receptor beta chains listed next were all sequenced from one sample in a study of T cell repertoires in cytomegalovirus infection. TCRdb re-called the reads with MiXCR, one entry per CDR3 protein. The sample lists roughly 630,000 distinct CDR3 sequences, approximately 24% seen once, with approximately 8% in the top ten. The material sequenced was CD8+ T cells from PBMCs. All receptors come from a human donor in good health (CMV status not recorded). Some clones in this sample may be carry-over from other donors' samples.

This clonotype was observed at least ten times. The gene calls are TRBV19 and TRBJ1-2; 8 bases map to TRBD1. The CDR3 has 15 amino acids. Germline V lookup: CDR1 LNHDA, CDR2 SQIVND (reference sequence). V dropped 7 bases and J dropped 4; count of bases not matched to a gene: 11. The CDR3 DNA reads as TGTGCCAGTATGTGGGCGACAGGGGTCCCCTATGGCTACACCTTC. Protein sequence: CASMWATGVPYGYTF.

The chain has TRBV11-3 and TRBJ2-1; D gene uncertain. The germline gives CDR1 SGHNT, CDR2 YENEEA. V lost 0 bases and J 5 bases, leaving 11 bases between the germline ends. The CDR3 loop spans 15 amino acids. CDR3 bases: TGTGCCAGCAGCTTAGAAAAGGGCTCTAACAATGAGCAGTTCTTC. Translating it yields CASSLEKGSNNEQFF.

This clonotype was recorded a few times. The rearrangement links TRBV6-2 or TRBV6-3 to TRBJ1-5, with 9 bases lining up with TRBD1. Per germline, CDR1 MNHEY and CDR2 SVGEGT. Unmatched junction bases numbered 4, after V lost 7 bases and J lost 3 bases. The CDR3 sequence is 14 residues long. The CDR3 spells CASKGQGINQPQHF. As DNA, the CDR3 is TGTGCCAGCAAGGGACAGGGAATCAATCAGCCCCAGCATTTT.

The chain links TRBV12-3 or TRBV12-4 to TRBJ2-3; 13 bases map to TRBD2. Unmatched junction bases numbered 6, after V lost 3 bases and J lost 3 bases. The CDR3 sequence is 17 residues long. CDR3 nucleotide sequence: TGTGCCAGCAGTTTGGGACTAGCGGGGACTTTAACAGATACGCAGTATTTT. Protein sequence: CASSLGLAGTLTDTQYF.

In this sample, this clonotype turned up a few times. The gene calls are TRBV20-1 and TRBJ1-1; D remains unclear. V lost 2 bases to trimming and J lost 2 bases, with 9 bases between them. This CDR3 comprises 13 residues. From germline, CDR1 is DFQATT and CDR2 SNEGSKA (reference sequence). The chain's CDR3 is CSARLRDNTEAFF. The CDR3 nucleotides are TGCAGTGCTAGATTGAGAGATAACACTGAAGCTTTCTTT.

For the CDR3, the DNA is TGTGCCAGCAGCTTAGGGGCCGGACAAAGGCAGTACGTC. Its translation: CASSLGAGQRQYV. The rearrangement links TRBV7-6 to TRBJ2-7; a possible D gene is TRBD1 (5 bases). The germline CDR1 and CDR2 sequences are SGHVS and FNYEAQ. Between the trimmed V and J ends, which lost 1 base and 9 bases, there was a span of 13 bases. CDR3 length equals 13 residues.

In its sample, this clonotype was seen many times. The chain is built from TRBV7-2 and TRBJ2-5, with TRBD2 matching over 11 bases. Per the germline V gene, CDR1 is SGHTA and CDR2 is FQGNSA. The CDR3 contains 20 residues. V shed 2 bases and J 2 bases; nucleotides not matched to a gene: 16. CDR3 coding DNA: TGTGCCAGCAGCTTACCTAGGAGAGGTCTAGCGGGGGGTTTACAAGAGACCCAGTACTTC. It translates to CASSLPRRGLAGGLQETQYF.

In this sample, this clonotype turned up once. A much larger clone is a single base away; this may be a read error. The chain is built from TRBV7-2 and TRBJ1-5, with D uncertain. Germline CDR1 and CDR2: SGHTA and FQGNSA. The CDR3 has 15 amino acids. In DNA, the CDR3 is TGTGCCAACAGCCTCTGGCTGGTGGGCAATCAGCCCCAGCATTTT. Its translation: CANSLWLVGNQPQHF.